The entry that follows covers one TCR beta chain sequence. What it binds is not known. This entry belongs to a study of cytomegalovirus exposure and HLA in healthy donors. Generated by immunoSEQ multiplex PCR, the TCRdb table keeps only in-frame clones and is missing some. The sample carries some 90,000 clones, 96% recorded once. CDR1 and CDR2 (germline): SGHTA, FQGNSA. This CDR3 contains 15 residues. V shed 8 bases, J shed 4 bases, and the junction held 8 bases outside the gene matches. General study points: The authors confirmed in vitro that three CMV-associated chains were specific for CMV antigens. Cytomegalovirus status was reportedly diagnosed by the classifier with high sensitivity and specificity. Rare TCR sequences predominated, though certain public TCRs were found in many donors. It was around 160 TCR beta chains that were listed as cytomegalovirus-associated.

This receptor was taken from a man in his late teens or twenties in good health and CMV-seronegative. The chain uses TRBV7-2 and TRBJ2-1, with TRBD2 matching over 10 bases. The specimen sequenced was PBMCs. The CDR3 bases are TGTGCCAGCCCCTTCAGCGGGAGGGTATACAATGAGCAGTTCTTC. Its translation is CASPFSGRVYNEQFF.